This paragraph covers one T cell receptor beta chain sequence. These data belong to a study of T cell responses to AZD1222 COVID-19 vaccine. Some second doses came at about 4 weeks and others at about 12 weeks; these were pooled. CDR1 and CDR2 (germline): MNHEY, SVGEGT. The CDR3 sequence is 18 residues long. The trim removed 4 bases at V and 5 bases at J, leaving 14 bases unmatched. Libraries were prepared by immunoSEQ multiplex PCR; TCRdb keeps only in-frame clonotypes and omits some of them. In the table there are 120,000 or so clones, about 79% of which are singletons. Sequencing used peripheral blood, obtained 28 days after the second AZD1222 dose. The genes are TRBV6-2 or TRBV6-3 and TRBJ2-3; 11 nucleotides agree with TRBD2. This TCR derives from an adult who received the AZD1222 COVID-19 vaccine. The CDR3 DNA follows: TGTGCCAGCAGTTCCTATGACCTAGCGGGGGGAGGGATAGATACGCAGTATTTT. Its translation: CASSSYDLAGGGIDTQYF.